Following are 14 T cell receptor beta chains from one sample sequenced in a study of CD8 T cells in ankylosing spondylitis. TCRdb re-derived calls from the 5' RACE reads in MiXCR, one entry per CDR3 protein. The table lists 210,000 or so distinct CDR3 sequences, about a quarter of them singletons. Sequencing was performed on blood, either unsorted or a sorted T cell fraction (not recorded which). The receptors derive from a male donor with ankylosing spondylitis or in good health (not recorded which).

This clonotype was counted a single time. The V call is TRBV9, the J call TRBJ2-3; 8 bases match TRBD2. This CDR3 region has 16 residues. Germline CDR1 SGDLS, CDR2 YYNGEE. Trimming cost V 4 bases and J 0 bases; bases outside gene matches: 7. This CDR3 reads CASSPPGTRSTDTQYF. Here the CDR3 DNA reads TGTGCCAGCAGCCCTCCCGGGACTAGAAGCACAGATACGCAGTATTTT.

The sample holds a few counts of this clonotype. The chain carries TRBV29-1 and TRBJ2-5; TRBD1 matches 8 bases. Per the germline V gene, CDR1 is SQVTM and CDR2 is ANQGSEA. Germline trimming cut 7 bases from V and 4 bases from J; bases unmatched to any gene: 11. The CDR3 covers 14 residues. The CDR3 DNA reads as TGCAGCGGTATGACAGGGGCGGTGGGAGAGACCCAGTACTTC. This codes for CSGMTGAVGETQYF.

The gene calls are TRBV29-1 and TRBJ1-5; 9 bases map to TRBD1. Germline trimming cut 6 bases from V and 4 bases from J; bases unmatched to any gene: 4. The CDR3 is 13 amino acids. Germline-derived CDR1 and CDR2 are SQVTM and ANQGSEA. In nucleotides, the CDR3 is TGCAGCGTCCGGGACAGGGCAAATCAGCCCCAGCATTTT. It encodes CSVRDRANQPQHF.

This chain connects TRBV7-2 to TRBJ2-3; 12 bases are shared with TRBD2. The CDR3 totals 15 residues. Germline CDR1 reads SGHTA; CDR2 reads FQGNSA. Losses at the gene ends were 5 bases for V and 4 bases for J; bases not matched to a gene: 4. CDR3 in amino acids: CASSKGLAGSDTQYF. The CDR3 coding sequence is TGTGCCAGCAGCAAAGGACTAGCGGGATCAGATACGCAGTATTTT.

This clonotype has more than one count but fewer than ten. V is TRBV20-1 and J is TRBJ2-5; tentatively, D is TRBD1 or TRBD2 (6 bases each). Trimming shortened V by 7 bases and J by 5 bases, and 14 bases separated the two germline ends. CDR1 is DFQATT and CDR2 is SNEGSKA in the germline V gene (reference sequence). The CDR3 extends over 12 amino acids. The CDR3, as DNA: TGCAGTGTTGCGGGACACGCGGAGACCCAGTACTTC. This encodes CSVAGHAETQYF.

The rearrangement links TRBV5-1 to TRBJ2-4, with D maybe TRBD2 (5 bases). The length of the CDR3 is 16 residues. Germline CDR1 SGHRS, CDR2 YFSETQ. V lost 0 bases and J 2 bases, leaving 12 bases between the germline ends. CDR3 protein: CASSLGLDGTKNIQYF. In DNA form, the CDR3 reads TGCGCCAGCAGCTTGGGGTTGGACGGGACCAAAAACATTCAGTACTTC.

This clonotype was detected only a few times. The V gene is TRBV7-9, the J gene TRBJ2-1, with TRBD2 identical over 9 bases. This CDR3 comprises 16 residues. Per germline, CDR1 SEHNR and CDR2 FQNEAQ (reference sequence). V dropped 0 bases and J dropped 6; count of bases not matched to a gene: 6. CDR3 DNA sequence: TGTGCCAGCAGCTTAGCGGGTAGCGGGAGCGGCAATGAGCAGTTCTTC. It codes for CASSLAGSGSGNEQFF.

This clonotype was seen many times. The chain is built from TRBV7-9 and TRBJ2-7; possibly TRBD1 for D (5 bases). This CDR3 is 15 amino acids long. The ends were cut back, 1 base at V and 4 bases at J, with 14 bases in the middle. The germline V gene encodes CDR1 SEHNR and CDR2 FQNEAQ (reference sequence). CDR3 DNA sequence: TGTGCCAGCAGCTTAGGGCAGGGTTCCTTGTACGAGCAGTACTTC. Translation gives CASSLGQGSLYEQYF.

J is TRBJ2-6 and V is TRBV4-1; 10 bases are a match to TRBD1. CDR3 size: 17 residues. With V trimmed by 3 bases and J by 0 bases, 2 bases remained unmatched. CDR1 and CDR2 (germline): MGHRA, YSYEKL. The CDR3 sequence: CASSQGQGPSGANVLTF. The CDR3 bases are TGCGCCAGCAGCCAGGGACAGGGGCCCTCTGGGGCCAACGTCCTGACTTTC.

This clonotype was recorded a few times. Germline is not matched at one junction end, which may reflect a read error. V gene TRBV5-1 combines with J gene TRBJ2-4; D perhaps matches TRBD2 (5 bases). The CDR3 has 17 amino acids. Per the germline V gene, CDR1 is SGHRS and CDR2 is YFSETQ. The CDR3 loop is CSSSLLPGNLAKNIQYF. CDR3 DNA sequence: TGCTCCAGCAGCTTGTTACCGGGGAACCTAGCCAAAAACATTCAGTACTTC. Full variable domain (outside the CDR3, taken from reference TRBV5-1 and TRBJ2-4): KAGVTQTPRYLIKTRGQQVTLSCSPISGHRSVSWYQQTPGQGLQFLFEYFSETQRNKGNFPGRFSGRQFSNSRSEMNVSTLELGDSALYLCSSSLLPGNLAKNIQYFGAGTRLSVL.

The chain joins TRBV20-1 to TRBJ1-5; D gene uncertain. Trimming took off 2 bases at V and 4 bases at J, with 9 bases between the two ends. The CDR3 is 13 amino acids. Germline-derived CDR1 and CDR2 are DFQATT and SNEGSKA (reference sequence). CDR3 coding DNA: TGCAGTGCTAGATCGGACGGGAATCAGCCCCAGCATTTT. Translating gives CSARSDGNQPQHF.

This clonotype was observed a handful of times. The chain has TRBV25-1 and TRBJ2-1; D is unclear. Per the germline V gene, CDR1 is MGHDK and CDR2 is SYGVNS. The CDR3 has 13 residues. Trimming pared 5 bases from V and 8 bases from J, leaving 13 bases between. DNA for the CDR3: TGTGCCAGCAGTCTTACCGGGTACGATGAGCAGTTCTTC. Protein sequence: CASSLTGYDEQFF.

This clonotype was recorded at least ten times. This rearrangement joins TRBV29-1 to TRBJ1-1; possibly TRBD1 for D (6 bases). CDR3 length equals 13 residues. CDR1 and CDR2 (germline): SQVTM, ANQGSEA. The V gene lost 7 bases and the J gene lost 4 bases, with 16 bases spanning the gap. The CDR3 DNA reads as TGCAGCGGAGCCGGACAGCTGGGCACTGAAGCTTTCTTT. Protein: CSGAGQLGTEAFF.

The rearrangement joins TRBV10-3 to TRBJ2-3; the D gene is possibly TRBD2 (7 bases). The V gene lost 5 bases and the J gene lost 0 bases, with 12 bases spanning the gap. This CDR3 contains 15 residues. CDR1 and CDR2 (germline): ENHRY, SYGVKD. CDR3 amino acids: CAISWGGGSTDTQYF. The CDR3 bases are TGTGCCATCAGTTGGGGGGGCGGGAGCACAGATACGCAGTATTTT.